This T cell receptor (beta chain) is from a study of cytomegalovirus exposure and HLA in healthy donors. Study in general: The 110 or so validation repertoires used the same platform as the roughly 670 first-cohort repertoires, a later analysis reported. Study-wide results and caveats: Specificity for CMV antigens was confirmed in vitro for a few of the CMV-associated chains.

The donors were members of the 120-subject validation cohort (separate from the approximately 670-subject first cohort). Points on this clone: As yet, its antigen is unknown.

TCRdb's table, derived via immunoSEQ multiplex PCR, lists solely in-frame clones and lacks some. The sample has under 250,000 clones; around 78% are singletons. This clonotype was sampled from a woman aged 18-29 years in good health and CMV-seronegative. Sequenced material: PBMCs.

CDR3 nucleotides: TGTGCCAGCAGCCCCCCCGGGGTGGGTGAGCAGTTCTTC. Protein product: CASSPPGVGEQFF. The V gene is TRBV9, the J gene TRBJ2-1; a weak D match, TRBD2 (5 bases). The CDR3 spans 13 residues. Per germline, CDR1 SGDLS and CDR2 YYNGEE. Trimming shortened V by 4 bases and J by 9 bases, and 14 bases separated the two germline ends.